This T cell receptor beta chain came from a study of blood T cell repertoires in COVID-19. Study as a whole: Samples representing acute and convalescent COVID-19 were sourced from the United States, Italy and Spain. Sources were T cells, B-cell-depleted T cells, or PBMCs; the material itself was cDNA or gDNA.

Original analysis: The authors estimated nucleated cell counts from reference gene primer amplification. TCRdb keeps only in-frame clones here, not all; method: immunoSEQ multiplex PCR. V, J and clone size derive from that table, while D and trimming were established from the DNA sequence. Of around 15,000 clones in the sample, under 95% are singletons; the top ten hold roughly 4%. There are 13 residues in the CDR3. The germline V gene encodes CDR1 MNHEY and CDR2 SMNVEV (reference sequence). The V and J ends lost 10 bases and 6 bases, in that order; junction bases with no gene match: 9. This chain connects TRBV27 to TRBJ1-5; 7 bases are shared with TRBD1. Sequencing input: peripheral blood. The receptor was isolated from a man between 60 and 75 years old with active COVID-19. The CDR3 loop reads CATSTGNRQPQHF. The CDR3 bases are TGTGCCACCTCGACAGGGAATCGTCAGCCCCAGCATTTT.